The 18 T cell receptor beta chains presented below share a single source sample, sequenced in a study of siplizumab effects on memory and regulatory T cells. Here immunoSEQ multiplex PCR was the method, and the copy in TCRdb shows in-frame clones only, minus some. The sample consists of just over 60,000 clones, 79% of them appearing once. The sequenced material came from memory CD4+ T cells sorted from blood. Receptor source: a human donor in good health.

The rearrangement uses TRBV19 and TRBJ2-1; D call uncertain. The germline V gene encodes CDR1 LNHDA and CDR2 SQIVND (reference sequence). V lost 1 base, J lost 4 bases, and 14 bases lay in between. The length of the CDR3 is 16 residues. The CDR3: CASSIGSAPAYNEQFF. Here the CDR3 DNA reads TGTGCCAGTAGTATAGGATCGGCGCCAGCTTACAATGAGCAGTTCTTC.

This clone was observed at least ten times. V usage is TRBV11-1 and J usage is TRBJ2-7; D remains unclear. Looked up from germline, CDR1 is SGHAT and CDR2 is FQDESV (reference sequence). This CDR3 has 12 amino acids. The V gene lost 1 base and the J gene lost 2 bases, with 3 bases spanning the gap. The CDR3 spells CASSLETYEQYF. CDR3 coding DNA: TGTGCCAGCAGCTTAGAGACCTACGAGCAGTACTTC.

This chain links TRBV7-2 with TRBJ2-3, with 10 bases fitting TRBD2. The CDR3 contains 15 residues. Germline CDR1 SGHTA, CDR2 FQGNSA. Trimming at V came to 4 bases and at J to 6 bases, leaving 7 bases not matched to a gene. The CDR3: CASSSTHSGGDTQYF. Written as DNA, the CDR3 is TGTGCCAGCAGCTCGACTCATAGCGGGGGGGATACGCAGTATTTT. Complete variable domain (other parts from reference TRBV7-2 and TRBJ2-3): GAGVSQSPSNKVTEKGKDVELRCDPISGHTALYWYRQSLGQGLEFLIYFQGNSAPDKSGLPSDRFSAERTGGSVSTLTIQRTQQEDSAVYLCASSSTHSGGDTQYFGPGTRLTVL.

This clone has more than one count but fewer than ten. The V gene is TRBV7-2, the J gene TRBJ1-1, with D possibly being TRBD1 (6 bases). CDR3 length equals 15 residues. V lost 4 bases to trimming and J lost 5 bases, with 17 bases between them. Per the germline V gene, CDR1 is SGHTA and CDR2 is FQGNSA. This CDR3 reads CASSSPQGRMTEAFF. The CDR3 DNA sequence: TGTGCCAGCAGCTCACCTCAGGGGCGAATGACTGAAGCTTTCTTT.

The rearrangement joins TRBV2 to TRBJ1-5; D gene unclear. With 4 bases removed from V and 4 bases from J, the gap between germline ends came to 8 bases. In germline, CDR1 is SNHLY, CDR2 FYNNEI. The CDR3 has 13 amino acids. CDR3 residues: CASSGSGNQPQHF. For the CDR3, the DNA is TGTGCCAGCAGTGGGTCGGGGAATCAGCCCCAGCATTTT.

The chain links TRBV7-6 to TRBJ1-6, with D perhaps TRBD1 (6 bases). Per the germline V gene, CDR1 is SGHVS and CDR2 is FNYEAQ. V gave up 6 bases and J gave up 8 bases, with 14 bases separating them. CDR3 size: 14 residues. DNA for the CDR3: TGTGCCAGCAGTTGGGGGGCGTCTGATTCACCCCTCCACTTT. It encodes CASSWGASDSPLHF. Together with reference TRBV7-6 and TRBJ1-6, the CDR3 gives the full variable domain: GAGVSQSPRYKVTKRGQDVALRCDPISGHVSLYWYRQALGQGPEFLTYFNYEAQQDKSGLPNDRFSAERPEGSISTLTIQRTEQRDSAMYRCASSWGASDSPLHFGNGTRLTVT.

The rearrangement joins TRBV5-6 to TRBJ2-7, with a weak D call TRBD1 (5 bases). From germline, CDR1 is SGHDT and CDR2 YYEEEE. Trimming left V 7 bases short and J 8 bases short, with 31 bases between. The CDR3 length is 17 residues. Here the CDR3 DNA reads TGTGCCAGCCAACCCTATGTTGACGTCCAGGGCCCCCCCCAGCAGTACTTC. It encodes CASQPYVDVQGPPQQYF.

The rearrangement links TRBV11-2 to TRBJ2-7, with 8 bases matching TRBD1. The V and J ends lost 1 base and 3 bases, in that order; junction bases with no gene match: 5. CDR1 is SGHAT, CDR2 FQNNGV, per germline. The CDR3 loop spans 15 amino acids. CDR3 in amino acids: CASSLVRTGSYEQYF. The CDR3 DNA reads TGTGCCAGCAGCTTAGTAAGGACAGGGAGCTACGAGCAGTACTTC. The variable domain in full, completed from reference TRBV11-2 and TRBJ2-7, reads EAGVAQSPRYKIIEKRQSVAFWCNPISGHATLYWYQQILGQGPKLLIQFQNNGVVDDSQLPKDRFSAERLKGVDSTLKIQPAKLEDSAVYLCASSLVRTGSYEQYFGPGTRLTVT.

CDR3 DNA sequence: TGTGCCAGCTCAGGGGGCTCGGGGACCCAGTACTTC. Protein: CASSGGSGTQYF. This chain links TRBV27 with TRBJ2-5, with 8 bases lining up with TRBD1. Germline V lookup: CDR1 MNHEY, CDR2 SMNVEV (reference sequence). The CDR3 consists of 12 residues. V gave up 8 bases and J gave up 7 bases; unmatched junction bases: 6.

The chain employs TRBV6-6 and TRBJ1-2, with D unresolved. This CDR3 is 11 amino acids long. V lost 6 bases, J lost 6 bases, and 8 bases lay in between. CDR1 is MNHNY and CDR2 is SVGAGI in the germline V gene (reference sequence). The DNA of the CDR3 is TGTGCCAGCAGGCACGGCGATGGCTACACCTTC. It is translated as CASRHGDGYTF.

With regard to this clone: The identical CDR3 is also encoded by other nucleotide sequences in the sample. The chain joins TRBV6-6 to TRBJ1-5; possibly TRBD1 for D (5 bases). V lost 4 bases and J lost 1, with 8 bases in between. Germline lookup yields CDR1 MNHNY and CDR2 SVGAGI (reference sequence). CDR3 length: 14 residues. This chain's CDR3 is CASSWGGSNQPQHF. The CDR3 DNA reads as TGTGCCAGCAGTTGGGGCGGGAGCAATCAGCCCCAGCATTTT.

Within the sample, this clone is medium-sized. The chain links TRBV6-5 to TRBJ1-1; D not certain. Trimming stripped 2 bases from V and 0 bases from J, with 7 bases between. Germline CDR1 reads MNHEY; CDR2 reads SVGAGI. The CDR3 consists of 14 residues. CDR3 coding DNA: TGTGCCAGCAGTTACGGTCAGGTGAACACTGAAGCTTTCTTT. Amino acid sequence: CASSYGQVNTEAFF.

The CDR3 nucleotides read TGTGCCAGCAGTCTATATAGCAATCAGCCCCAGCATTTT. It encodes CASSLYSNQPQHF. The chain has TRBV28 and TRBJ1-5, with no clear D. Trimming stripped 5 bases from V and 0 bases from J, with 5 bases between. Germline V CDR1 and CDR2: MDHEN, SYDVKM. This CDR3 is built from 13 residues.

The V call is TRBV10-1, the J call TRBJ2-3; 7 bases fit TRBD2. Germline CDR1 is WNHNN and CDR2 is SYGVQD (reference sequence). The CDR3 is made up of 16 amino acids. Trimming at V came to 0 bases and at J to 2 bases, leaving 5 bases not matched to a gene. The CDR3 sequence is CASSESRAGATDTQYF. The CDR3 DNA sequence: TGCGCCAGCAGTGAGTCGAGGGCGGGAGCCACAGATACGCAGTATTTT.

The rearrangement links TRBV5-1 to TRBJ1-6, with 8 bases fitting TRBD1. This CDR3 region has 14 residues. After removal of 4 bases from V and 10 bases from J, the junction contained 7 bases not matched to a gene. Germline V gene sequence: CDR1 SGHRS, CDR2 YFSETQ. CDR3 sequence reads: CASSQDRVKSPLHF. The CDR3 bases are TGCGCCAGCAGCCAGGACAGGGTTAAATCACCCCTCCACTTT.

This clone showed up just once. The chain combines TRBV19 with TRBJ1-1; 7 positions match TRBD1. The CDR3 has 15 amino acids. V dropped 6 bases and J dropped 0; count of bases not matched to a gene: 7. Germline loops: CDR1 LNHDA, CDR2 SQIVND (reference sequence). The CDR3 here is CASRIATGMNTEAFF. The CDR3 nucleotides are TGTGCCAGTAGAATTGCGACAGGGATGAACACTGAAGCTTTCTTT.

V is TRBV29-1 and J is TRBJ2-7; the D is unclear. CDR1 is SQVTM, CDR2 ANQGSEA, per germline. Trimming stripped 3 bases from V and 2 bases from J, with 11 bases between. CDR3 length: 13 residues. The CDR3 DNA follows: TGCAGCGTTGACACGGTGGGAACCTACGAGCAGTACTTC. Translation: CSVDTVGTYEQYF.

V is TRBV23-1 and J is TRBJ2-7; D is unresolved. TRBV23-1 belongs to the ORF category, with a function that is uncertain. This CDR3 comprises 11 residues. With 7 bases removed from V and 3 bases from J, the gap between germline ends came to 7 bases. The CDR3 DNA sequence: TGCGCCAGCAAGGGCGGCTACGAGCAGTACTTC. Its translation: CASKGGYEQYF.